The 23 T cell receptor beta chains in this list originate from one sample, sequenced in a study of cytomegalovirus exposure and HLA in healthy donors. Use of 60 Vbeta and 13 Jbeta primers characterized the PCR. Repertoires were generated with immunoSEQ multiplex PCR, while TCRdb's copy carries only in-frame clones and drops some. This table holds under 150,000 clones, about 9.1% found once. The source material was PBMCs. Receptor source: a woman aged 40 to 49 in good health and CMV-seropositive.

The chain recombines TRBV29-1 with TRBJ1-2; 9 nucleotides line up with TRBD1. The J segment lost 8 bases and the V segment lost 5 bases, leaving 9 bases of the junction unmatched. The V gene's germline CDR1 is SQVTM and CDR2 ANQGSEA. This CDR3 is 13 amino acids long. The CDR3 is CSVSGAGTGGYTF. As DNA, the CDR3 is TGCAGCGTTTCTGGAGCCGGGACAGGGGGCTACACCTTC.

V is TRBV10-3 and J is TRBJ1-5; D call uncertain. The CDR3 runs to 13 residues. Germline assignment: CDR1 ENHRY and CDR2 SYGVKD. Trimming removed 6 bases at V and 7 bases at J, with 13 bases between. CDR3 protein: CAISRQAEQPQHF. The CDR3 region has the DNA TGTGCCATCAGCAGGCAGGCCGAGCAGCCCCAGCATTTT.

The V gene is TRBV7-9, the J gene TRBJ2-7, with 9 bases lining up with TRBD1. Germline assignment: CDR1 SEHNR and CDR2 FQNEAQ (reference sequence). V shed 5 bases, J shed 5 bases, and the junction held 10 bases outside the gene matches. The CDR3 is 15 amino acids. The CDR3 region is CASSPPRDRENEQYF. The DNA of the CDR3 is TGTGCCAGCAGCCCTCCCCGGGACAGGGAAAACGAGCAGTACTTC.

This rearrangement joins TRBV7-9 to TRBJ2-5; TRBD1 matches 7 bases. Per germline, CDR1 SEHNR and CDR2 FQNEAQ (reference sequence). The CDR3 sequence is 16 residues long. Trimming at V came to 4 bases and at J to 1 base, leaving 9 bases not matched to a gene. CDR3 DNA sequence: TGTGCCAGCAGCTCGACAGGGCGAGGGATCCAAGAGACCCAGTACTTC. Translating it yields CASSSTGRGIQETQYF.

CDR3 sequence (DNA): TGTGCCAGCAGCTTGGAGTCAGGGTTGATCTACGAGCAGTACTTC. This sequence encodes CASSLESGLIYEQYF. The V and J genes are TRBV5-4 and TRBJ2-7; the D gene is possibly TRBD1 (5 bases). With 0 bases removed from V and 3 bases from J, the gap between germline ends came to 13 bases. This CDR3 has 15 residues. Germline CDR1 SGHNT, CDR2 YYREEE (reference sequence).

The genes are TRBV6-4 and TRBJ1-5; 10 bases fit TRBD1. Trimming removed 9 bases from V and 1 base from J; junction bases left unmatched: 3. Germline CDR1 MRHNA, CDR2 SNTAGT. This CDR3 has 14 amino acids. The CDR3 DNA reads as TGTGCCAGTAGGGACAGGGGCAGCAATCAGCCCCAGCATTTT. It is translated as CASRDRGSNQPQHF.

This clone appeared a few times. The rearrangement links TRBV27 to TRBJ2-3, with D possibly being TRBD2 (5 bases). The CDR3 is made up of 13 amino acids. Germline lookup yields CDR1 MNHEY and CDR2 SMNVEV (reference sequence). V gave up 3 bases and J gave up 6 bases, with 10 bases separating them. CDR3 sequence (DNA): TGTGCCAGCAGTTTCGAGAGGGAGGATACGCAGTATTTT. Translating gives CASSFEREDTQYF.

This clone has only a few counts. V is TRBV18 and J is TRBJ2-1, with 7 nucleotides matching TRBD1. V lost 3 bases to trimming and J lost 9 bases; unmatched junction nucleotides: 11. The germline gives CDR1 KGHSH, CDR2 LQKENI. This CDR3 region has 15 residues. CDR3 loop: CASSPGRGGYGEQFF. CDR3 bases: TGTGCCAGCTCACCGGGGAGAGGGGGCTACGGTGAGCAGTTCTTC.

The chain recombines TRBV6-1 with TRBJ1-5, with D unclear. CDR3 length: 13 amino acids. Germline V gene lookup returns CDR1 MNHNS and CDR2 SASEGT. Trimming cost V 4 bases and J 4 bases, with 8 bases left between them. The CDR3, as DNA: TGTGCCAGCAGTGGACAACCTAATCAGCCCCAGCATTTT. Translation gives CASSGQPNQPQHF.

J is TRBJ2-2 and V is TRBV4-2, with 7 bases identical to TRBD2. Trimming cost V 0 bases and J 5 bases; bases outside gene matches: 12. The CDR3 is 18 residues long. Germline CDR1 and CDR2: LGHNA and YNFKEQ. CDR3 region: CASSQDLWGGGETGELFF. DNA of the CDR3: TGTGCCAGCAGCCAAGATCTCTGGGGTGGGGGGGAAACCGGGGAGCTGTTTTTT.

The table lists this clone with a few counts. The V and J genes are TRBV2 and TRBJ2-1, with 7 bases that match TRBD1. V was pared by 8 bases and J by 9 bases, with 10 bases of the junction left unmatched. From germline, CDR1 is SNHLY and CDR2 FYNNEI. The length of the CDR3 is 13 residues. The CDR3 DNA reads as TGTGCCAGCGAAGAGACAGGGAAAACTGAGCAGTTCTTC. It translates to CASEETGKTEQFF.

The sample holds a few counts of this clone. The V and J genes are TRBV6-1 and TRBJ2-5, with 9 bases aligning to TRBD2. Germline loops: CDR1 MNHNS, CDR2 SASEGT. The CDR3 consists of 14 residues. Germline trimming cut 1 base from V and 5 bases from J; bases unmatched to any gene: 2. DNA for the CDR3: TGTGCCAGCAGTGAAGGGACTAGCGATGAGACCCAGTACTTC. Amino acid sequence: CASSEGTSDETQYF.

This clone was seen more than once but under ten times. The chain links TRBV6-6 to TRBJ1-1; D is ambiguous. The CDR3 length is 13 residues. The germline CDR1 and CDR2 sequences are MNHNY and SVGAGI (reference sequence). Trimming left V 2 bases short and J 2 bases short, with 6 bases between. CDR3 residues: CASSYGRNTEAFF. The CDR3 DNA follows: TGTGCCAGCAGTTACGGGAGAAACACTGAAGCTTTCTTT.

This clone was seen more than once but under ten times. The V gene is TRBV11-3, the J gene TRBJ2-7, with a weak D call TRBD2 (5 bases). The CDR3 totals 14 residues. V was pared by 3 bases and J by 6 bases, with 15 bases between. Germline V lookup: CDR1 SGHNT, CDR2 YENEEA. As DNA, the CDR3 is TGTGCCAGCAGCTTCTTTGGAGGAGTACCCGAGCAGTACTTC. This sequence encodes CASSFFGGVPEQYF. The whole variable domain, filled in from reference TRBV11-3 and TRBJ2-7, reads EAGVVQSPRYKIIEKKQPVAFWCNPISGHNTLYWYLQNLGQGPELLIRYENEEAVDDSQLPKDRFSAERLKGVDSTLKIQPAELGDSAVYLCASSFFGGVPEQYFGPGTRLTVT.

This clone was seen only a few times. The rearrangement links TRBV15 to TRBJ1-4; tentatively, D is TRBD1 (6 bases). Per germline, CDR1 LNHNV and CDR2 YYDKDF (reference sequence). The CDR3 is 14 residues long. Trimming took off 8 bases at V and 3 bases at J, with 13 bases between the two ends. Written as DNA, the CDR3 is TGTGCCACCGATCCGGGACAACCTAATGAAAAACTGTTTTTT. It yields the protein CATDPGQPNEKLFF.

This clone was detected only a few times. This chain joins TRBV7-9 and TRBJ1-2; 9 nucleotides line up with TRBD1. Germline V gives CDR1 SEHNR, CDR2 FQNEAQ (reference sequence). Trimming cost V 1 base and J 4 bases; bases outside gene matches: 7. This CDR3 spans 16 amino acids. DNA for the CDR3: TGTGCCAGCAGCTTAGAGGGACAGGGTAGTCGCTATGGCTACACCTTC. It specifies CASSLEGQGSRYGYTF.

This clone was counted a few times. The chain couples TRBV5-1 to TRBJ2-5; D is ambiguous. The ends were cut back, 5 bases at V and 5 bases at J, with 10 bases in the middle. CDR3 length: 12 residues. The V gene's germline CDR1 is SGHRS and CDR2 YFSETQ. The CDR3 sequence is CASSLSRETQYF. CDR3 in DNA: TGCGCCAGCAGTCTGTCCCGGGAGACCCAGTACTTC. The entire variable domain, with the rest obtained from reference TRBV5-1 and TRBJ2-5, is as follows: KAGVTQTPRYLIKTRGQQVTLSCSPISGHRSVSWYQQTPGQGLQFLFEYFSETQRNKGNFPGRFSGRQFSNSRSEMNVSTLELGDSALYLCASSLSRETQYFGPGTRLLVL.

The chain recombines TRBV5-1 with TRBJ1-1; D perhaps matches TRBD1 (5 bases). V lost 3 bases, J lost 0 bases, and 6 bases lay in between. The CDR3 is 13 residues long. Germline V gives CDR1 SGHRS, CDR2 YFSETQ. The DNA for the CDR3 is TGCGCCAGCAGCTCACAGGTGAACACTGAAGCTTTCTTT. Translation gives CASSSQVNTEAFF.

This sequence joins TRBV18 and TRBJ1-1; the match to TRBD1 covers 9 bases. The CDR3 runs to 16 residues. Germline assignment: CDR1 KGHSH and CDR2 LQKENI. The ends lost 4 bases at V and 4 bases at J; junction bases unmatched: 10. The CDR3 nucleotides are TGTGCCAGCTCACAGAGGGACAGGGTAGGAGGCACTGAAGCTTTCTTT. Amino acids: CASSQRDRVGGTEAFF.

The chain recombines TRBV5-1 with TRBJ2-7, with TRBD2 matching 11 bases. The CDR3 has 14 residues. CDR1 and CDR2 from the germline V gene are SGHRS and YFSETQ. Unmatched junction bases numbered 7, after V lost 8 bases and J lost 3 bases. CDR3 region: CASSPGLAVYEQYF. In DNA form, the CDR3 reads TGCGCCAGTTCCCCGGGACTAGCGGTCTACGAGCAGTACTTC. The whole variable domain, remainder taken from reference TRBV5-1 and TRBJ2-7, is KAGVTQTPRYLIKTRGQQVTLSCSPISGHRSVSWYQQTPGQGLQFLFEYFSETQRNKGNFPGRFSGRQFSNSRSEMNVSTLELGDSALYLCASSPGLAVYEQYFGPGTRLTVT.

The chain uses TRBV7-3 and TRBJ2-3, with D perhaps TRBD2 (7 bases). Germline CDR1 and CDR2: SGHTA and FQGTGA. The CDR3 covers 15 residues. V gave up 6 bases and J gave up 2 bases, with 15 bases separating them. CDR3 sequence reads: CASSFTGRDTDTQYF. As DNA, the CDR3 is TGTGCCAGCAGTTTTACAGGGAGGGACACAGATACGCAGTATTTT. The variable domain in full, completed from reference TRBV7-3 and TRBJ2-3, reads GAGVSQTPSNKVTEKGKYVELRCDPISGHTALYWYRQSLGQGPEFLIYFQGTGAADDSGLPNDRFFAVRPEGSVSTLKIQRTERGDSAVYLCASSFTGRDTDTQYFGPGTRLTVL.

The CDR3 is CASRQDYGYTF. CDR3 coding DNA: TGTGCCAGTAGACAGGACTATGGCTACACCTTC. The genes are TRBV19 and TRBJ1-2, with D perhaps matching TRBD1 (5 bases). This CDR3 spans 11 amino acids. Trimming stripped 6 bases from V and 3 bases from J, with 5 bases between. The V gene's germline CDR1 is LNHDA and CDR2 SQIVND (reference sequence).

The V and J genes are TRBV10-2 and TRBJ2-1, with a tentative D call TRBD1 (5 bases). The CDR3 length is 11 residues. V was shortened by 2 bases and J by 9 bases, with 5 bases between the two germline ends. Germline V gives CDR1 WSHSY, CDR2 SAAADI. The CDR3 is CASSEGAEQFF. CDR3 DNA sequence: TGCGCCAGCAGTGAGGGGGCTGAGCAGTTCTTC.